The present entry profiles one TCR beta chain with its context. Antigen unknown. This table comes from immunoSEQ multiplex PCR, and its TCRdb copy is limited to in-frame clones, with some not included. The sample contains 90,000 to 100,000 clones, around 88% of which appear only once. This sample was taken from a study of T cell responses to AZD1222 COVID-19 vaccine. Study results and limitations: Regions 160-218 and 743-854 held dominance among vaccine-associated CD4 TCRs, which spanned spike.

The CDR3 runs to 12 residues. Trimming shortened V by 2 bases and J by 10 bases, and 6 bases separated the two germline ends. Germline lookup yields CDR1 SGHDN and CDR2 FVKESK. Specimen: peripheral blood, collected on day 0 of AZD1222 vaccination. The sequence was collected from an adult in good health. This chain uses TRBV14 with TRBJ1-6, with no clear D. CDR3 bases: TGTGCCAGCAGCCAACTGAAGTCACCCCTCCACTTT. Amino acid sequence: CASSQLKSPLHF.